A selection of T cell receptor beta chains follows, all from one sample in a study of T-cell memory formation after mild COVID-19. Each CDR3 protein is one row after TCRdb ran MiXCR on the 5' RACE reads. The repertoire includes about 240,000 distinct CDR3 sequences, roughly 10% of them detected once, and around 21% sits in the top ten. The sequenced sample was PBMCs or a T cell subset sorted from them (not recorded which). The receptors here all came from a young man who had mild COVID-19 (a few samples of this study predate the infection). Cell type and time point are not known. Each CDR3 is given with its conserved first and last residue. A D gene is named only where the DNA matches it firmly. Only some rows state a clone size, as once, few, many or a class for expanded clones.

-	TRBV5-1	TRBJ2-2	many	CASRETAAFARELFF	TGCGCCAGCAGGGAGACAGCCGCCTTTGCCCGGGAGCTGTTTTTT
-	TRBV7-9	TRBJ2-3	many	CATQAGPTDTQYF	TGTGCCACCCAGGCAGGGCCCACAGATACGCAGTATTTT
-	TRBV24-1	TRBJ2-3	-	CATSDLGNTDTQYF	TGTGCCACCAGTGATTTGGGCAACACAGATACGCAGTATTTT
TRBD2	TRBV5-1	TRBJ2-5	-	CASSLILALRETQYF	TGCGCCAGCAGCTTGATACTAGCGCTTCGGGAGACCCAGTACTTC
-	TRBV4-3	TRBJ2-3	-	CASSQQPSPVPDTQYF	TGCGCCAGCAGCCAACAGCCTAGCCCAGTCCCAGATACGCAGTATTTT
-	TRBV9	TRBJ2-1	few	CASSVGQGRNEQFF	TGTGCCAGCAGCGTAGGTCAGGGAAGGAATGAGCAGTTCTTC
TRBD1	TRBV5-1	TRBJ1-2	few	CASSRVRGGDRDGKDGYTF	TGCGCCAGCAGCAGGGTAAGGGGCGGCGACAGGGATGGGAAGGATGGCTACACCTTC
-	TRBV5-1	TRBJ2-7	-	CASSSGHLSYEQYF	TGCGCCAGCAGCTCGGGACACCTCTCCTACGAGCAGTACTTC
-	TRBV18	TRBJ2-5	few	CASSLQVETQYF	TGTGCCAGCTCACTACAGGTTGAGACCCAGTACTTC
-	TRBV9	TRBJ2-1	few	CASSVGGATEQFF	TGTGCCAGCAGCGTAGGGGGGGCCACTGAGCAGTTCTTC
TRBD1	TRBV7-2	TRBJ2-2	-	CASSLGGTGPNTGELFF	TGTGCCAGCAGCTTAGGAGGGACAGGGCCGAACACCGGGGAGCTGTTTTTT
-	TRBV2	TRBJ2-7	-	CASSEGGLYEQYF	TGTGCCAGCAGTGAGGGGGGACTCTACGAGCAGTACTTC
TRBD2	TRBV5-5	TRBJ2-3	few	CASSERTSADTQYF	TGTGCCAGCAGCGAGAGGACTAGCGCAGATACGCAGTATTTT
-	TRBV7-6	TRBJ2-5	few	CASTNPFGGQMVETQYF	TGTGCCAGCACCAATCCGTTCGGGGGGCAAATGGTAGAGACCCAGTACTTC
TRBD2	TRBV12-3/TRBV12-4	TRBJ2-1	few	CASRVTGGANNEQFF	TGTGCCAGCAGGGTGACGGGGGGGGCGAACAATGAGCAGTTCTTC
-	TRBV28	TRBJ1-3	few	CASTFMASESSGNTIYF	TGTGCCAGCACCTTTATGGCGTCCGAAAGCTCTGGAAACACCATATATTTT
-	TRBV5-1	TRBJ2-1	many	CASSLRQPNEQFF	TGCGCCAGCAGCTTGAGGCAGCCCAATGAGCAGTTCTTC
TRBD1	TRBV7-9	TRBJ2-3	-	CASSLIGQGPVTQYF	TGTGCCAGCAGCCTCATCGGACAGGGGCCAGTTACGCAGTATTTT
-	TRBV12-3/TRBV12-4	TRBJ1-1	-	CASSLRGGSTEAFF	TGTGCCAGCAGTTTGAGGGGGGGATCCACTGAAGCTTTCTTT
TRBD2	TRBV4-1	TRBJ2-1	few	CASSQYIQRGTHHNEQFF	TGCGCCAGCAGCCAGTATATACAGCGGGGGACCCATCACAATGAGCAGTTCTTC